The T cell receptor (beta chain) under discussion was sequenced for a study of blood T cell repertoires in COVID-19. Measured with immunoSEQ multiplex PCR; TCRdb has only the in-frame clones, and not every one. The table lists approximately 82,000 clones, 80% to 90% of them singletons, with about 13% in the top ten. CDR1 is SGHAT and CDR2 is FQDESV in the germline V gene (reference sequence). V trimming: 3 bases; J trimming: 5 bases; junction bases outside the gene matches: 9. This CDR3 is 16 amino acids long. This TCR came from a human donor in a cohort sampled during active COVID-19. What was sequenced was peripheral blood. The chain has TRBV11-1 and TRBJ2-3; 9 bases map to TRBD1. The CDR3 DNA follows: TGTGCCAGCAGCTTCCTGGGACAGGGCCATAGAGATACGCAGTATTTT. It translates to CASSFLGQGHRDTQYF.